By frequency in the sample, the clone carrying this T cell receptor (beta chain) is large. Its target is not known. Original analysis: In papillary thyroid cancer, a distant-metastasis classifier was built using CDR3 differences across clinicopathological groups. TCRdb re-analyzed the PCR reads through MiXCR. In this record, the V and J calls reflect TCRdb's handling and not the investigators' own analysis. The repertoire has approximately 15,000 clones, around a fifth of them found once; the top ten carry just over 20%. This sample is drawn from a study of metastatic and nonmetastatic thyroid tumors. Study-level background: Thyroid patients, malignant and benign, had repertoires compared across blood and tumor or nodule tissue.

General study findings and limits: The study reportedly found significantly higher TCR beta diversity in malignant thyroid tumors than benign nodules, in blood and tumor.

Among the patients, none had received any treatment before thyroid surgery. This receptor was identified in a female donor with papillary thyroid cancer or a benign thyroid nodule (not recorded which). Some clones in this sample may be carry-over from other donors' samples. Sequenced material: adjacent normal tissue.

The DNA for the CDR3 is TGTGCCACCAGCAGCGGGAACACGGACTCTGGGGAGCAGTACTTC. Protein sequence: CATSSGNTDSGEQYF. The chain combines TRBV15 with TRBJ2-7; weak D call: TRBD2 (5 bases). V shed 3 bases and J shed 7 bases, with 19 bases lying between them. The CDR3 spans 15 residues. CDR1 and CDR2 from the germline V gene are LNHNV and YYDKDF (reference sequence).